This T cell receptor beta chain comes out of a study of T cell responses to AZD1222 COVID-19 vaccine. Study-level information: Second-dose schedules of about 4 or about 12 weeks were combined. Study-level findings and limits: Most donors were white British, females outnumbered males, and clonal diversity was possibly underestimated. Reports say nearly half of spike-specific TCRs go after unmutated variant regions. Along spike, vaccine-associated CD4 TCRs were found throughout, with dominance at 160-218 and 743-854.

Some clones are missing from TCRdb's copy, which holds only in-frame ones; the method was immunoSEQ multiplex PCR. This table has approximately 150,000 clones, roughly 91% appearing once. The germline gives CDR1 LNHDA, CDR2 SQIVND (reference sequence). CDR3 length: 12 amino acids. Trimming left V 1 base short and J 4 bases short, with 3 bases between. Details on this clone: The antigen is unknown.

This chain uses TRBV19 with TRBJ2-3; D call uncertain. This clonotype was obtained from an adult in good health. The sequences come from peripheral blood, collected on day 0 of AZD1222 vaccination. The CDR3 DNA is TGTGCCAGTAGTATAGCGTCAGATACGCAGTATTTT. Residues: CASSIASDTQYF.